These T cell receptor beta chains were read from a single sample in a study of T-cell reconstitution after alpha-beta-depleted transplantation in children. Each CDR3 protein is one row after TCRdb ran MiXCR on the PCR reads. The table has some 80,000 distinct CDR3 sequences, approximately 18% seen once. The sample here was PBMCs, mostly from graft donor cells, taken 360 days after TCRalphabeta/CD19-depleted stem cell transplant. The source is a male patient under 10 years old who had a stem cell transplant for acute lymphoblastic leukemia, so the T cells may come from the graft donor. Both conserved end residues are part of each CDR3. The D gene is left open where the match is weak. Not every row has a clone size; where given, it reads once, few, many or a size class.

TRBV3-1	many	TRBJ2-1	.	CASSQVLIGEQFF	TGTGCCAGCAGCCAAGTGTTGATAGGTGAGCAGTTCTTC
TRBV10-3	.	TRBJ2-1	.	CAISFRLLSYNEQFF	TGTGCCATCAGTTTTCGGCTACTCTCCTACAATGAGCAGTTCTTC
TRBV27	.	TRBJ2-1	TRBD2	CASSLSWLAGDREQFF	TGTGCCAGCAGTTTATCTTGGCTAGCGGGAGATCGTGAGCAGTTCTTC
TRBV12-3/TRBV12-4	.	TRBJ2-1	TRBD2	CASSQNSGRMNEQFF	TGTGCCAGCAGTCAAAATAGCGGGAGAATGAATGAGCAGTTCTTC
TRBV11-3	many	TRBJ2-1	TRBD2	CASSFRMAGGDEQFF	TGTGCCAGCAGCTTTCGTATGGCGGGAGGCGATGAGCAGTTCTTC
TRBV5-1	few	TRBJ2-3	.	CASSLVKTADRTDTQYF	TGCGCCAGCAGCTTGGTAAAAACTGCGGACCGCACAGATACGCAGTATTTT
TRBV20-1	.	TRBJ2-3	.	CSARAGRPSTDTQYF	TGCAGTGCTAGAGCCGGCAGACCCAGCACAGATACGCAGTATTTT
TRBV7-9	.	TRBJ1-5	TRBD1	CASRQGASQPQHF	TGTGCCAGCCGACAGGGGGCTTCGCAGCCCCAGCATTTT
TRBV20-1	.	TRBJ2-3	.	CSGAMWRDDLDTQYF	TGCAGTGGGGCTATGTGGCGGGACGACCTGGATACGCAGTATTTT
TRBV11-2	few	TRBJ2-2	.	CASSLWSGISTGELFF	TGTGCCAGCAGCTTATGGTCCGGGATCAGCACCGGGGAGCTGTTTTTT
TRBV24-1	few	TRBJ2-5	.	CATSGAGSPKETQYF	TGTGCCACCAGTGGGGCAGGGAGTCCCAAAGAGACCCAGTACTTC
TRBV12-3/TRBV12-4	.	TRBJ2-1	.	CASSLNFGSPYNEQFF	TGTGCCAGCAGTCTAAATTTCGGGAGCCCCTACAATGAGCAGTTCTTC
TRBV6-5	many	TRBJ2-5	TRBD2	CASSRSGRSETQYF	TGTGCCAGCAGCAGGAGCGGGAGGAGCGAGACCCAGTACTTC
TRBV11-2	.	TRBJ2-7	.	CASSLEQPAYEQYF	TGTGCCAGCAGCTTAGAGCAGCCCGCCTACGAGCAGTACTTC
TRBV5-1	many	TRBJ2-2	.	CASSLESGGGRTGELFF	TGCGCCAGCAGCTTGGAATCCGGGGGAGGTCGGACCGGGGAGCTGTTTTTT
TRBV11-3	few	TRBJ2-2	.	CASSSRASHTGELFF	TGTGCCAGCAGCTCTAGGGCTAGCCACACCGGGGAGCTGTTTTTT
TRBV7-2	few	TRBJ2-3	.	CASSLVGGRQYF	TGTGCCAGCAGCTTAGTCGGGGGCAGGCAGTATTTT
TRBV29-1	.	TRBJ2-1	TRBD2	CSVGTSAYNEQFF	TGCAGCGTGGGGACTAGCGCCTACAATGAGCAGTTCTTC
TRBV21-1	few	TRBJ2-2	.	CASSKGPVGTGELFF	TGTGCCAGCAGCAAAGGGCCAGTTGGCACCGGGGAGCTGTTTTTT
TRBV21-1	once	TRBJ2-5	.	CASSKGRETQYF	TGTGCCAGCAGCAAAGGACGAGAGACCCAGTACTTC
TRBV13	few	TRBJ2-7	.	CASSPSSSTSYEQYF	TGTGCCAGCAGCCCCTCTAGCTCAACGTCCTACGAGCAGTACTTC
TRBV12-3/TRBV12-4	.	TRBJ1-1	TRBD1	CASSPDRGGMNTEAFF	TGTGCCAGCAGTCCGGACAGGGGCGGGATGAACACTGAAGCTTTCTTT
TRBV4-1	few	TRBJ2-7	TRBD2	CASSQGQLGLAGVYEQYF	TGCGCCAGCAGCCAAGGACAGTTGGGACTAGCGGGGGTCTACGAGCAGTACTTC
TRBV10-3	.	TRBJ2-1	TRBD2	CVIGENSGSKANEQFF	TGTGTCATCGGTGAGAATAGCGGGAGTAAGGCCAATGAGCAGTTCTTC
TRBV11-2	few	TRBJ2-5	TRBD2	CASSLGLWETQYF	TGTGCCAGCAGCCTGGGACTATGGGAGACCCAGTACTTC
TRBV6-2/TRBV6-3	.	TRBJ2-1	TRBD2	CASSYSAGLAGPSFLDNEQFF	TGTGCCAGCAGTTACTCGGCGGGACTAGCGGGGCCCTCCTTTTTAGACAATGAGCAGTTCTTC
TRBV11-2	.	TRBJ2-7	TRBD1	CASSTLTGFYEQYF	TGTGCCAGCAGCACCCTGACAGGGTTCTACGAGCAGTACTTC
TRBV5-5	.	TRBJ2-7	TRBD1	CASSVRDRFLPQYF	TGTGCCAGCAGCGTCCGGGACAGGTTCTTGCCGCAGTACTTC
TRBV12-3/TRBV12-4	few	TRBJ2-2	.	CASSLGGPTGELFF	TGTGCCAGCAGCCTAGGTGGGCCCACCGGGGAGCTGTTTTTT
TRBV3-1	.	TRBJ2-5	TRBD2	CASSQLTRTSGKETQYF	TGTGCCAGCAGCCAACTCACGAGGACTAGCGGCAAAGAGACCCAGTACTTC
TRBV18	.	TRBJ2-7	TRBD2	CASSTPLAGGPLAYEQYF	TGTGCCAGCTCAACACCGTTAGCGGGAGGGCCCCTTGCCTACGAGCAGTACTTC
TRBV11-2	.	TRBJ2-1	.	CASSLVLGAYARQFF	TGTGCCAGCAGCTTAGTCCTAGGGGCTTATGCCCGCCAGTTCTTC
TRBV6-5	few	TRBJ2-7	.	CASSYSMGEVDYEQYF	TGTGCCAGCAGTTACTCCATGGGGGAGGTGGACTACGAGCAGTACTTC
TRBV3-1	few	TRBJ2-3	TRBD1	CASSLSGTGGLDTQYF	TGTGCCAGCAGCCTGAGCGGGACAGGGGGTTTAGATACGCAGTATTTT
TRBV3-1	many	TRBJ2-7	TRBD2	CASSLRTSGRVYEQYF	TGTGCCAGCAGCCTCAGGACTAGCGGGAGGGTCTACGAGCAGTACTTC
TRBV12-3/TRBV12-4	.	TRBJ2-3	.	CASSPRSDTQYF	TGTGCCAGCAGTCCCCGGTCAGATACGCAGTATTTT
TRBV5-1	many	TRBJ2-3	TRBD2	CASSPLSRERTDTQYF	TGCGCCAGCAGCCCTCTCTCGCGGGAGAGGACAGATACGCAGTATTTT
TRBV12-3/TRBV12-4	.	TRBJ2-3	.	CASSRQVYTQYF	TGTGCCAGCAGCCGACAGGTGTATACGCAGTATTTT
TRBV5-1	.	TRBJ2-1	.	CASSLALGHEQFF	TGCGCCAGCAGCTTGGCCTTAGGGCATGAGCAGTTCTTC
TRBV10-3	few	TRBJ2-5	.	CAISAPGARTQYF	TGTGCCATCAGCGCGCCGGGGGCGAGGACCCAGTACTTC
TRBV5-1	few	TRBJ2-1	TRBD2	CASSLGLAGGWAYNEQFF	TGCGCCAGCAGCTTGGGACTAGCGGGAGGTTGGGCGTACAATGAGCAGTTCTTC
TRBV4-1	few	TRBJ2-1	.	CASSQVWGAEQFF	TGCGCCAGCAGCCAAGTTTGGGGGGCCGAGCAGTTCTTC
TRBV10-2	once	TRBJ2-7	.	CASSKSRIGIQPSRAYEQYF	TGCGCCAGCAGTAAAAGTCGCATTGGGATCCAACCTTCAAGGGCCTACGAGCAGTACTTC
TRBV18	few	TRBJ2-1	TRBD1	CASSPLQGISYNEQFF	TGTGCCAGCTCACCGTTACAGGGGATCTCCTACAATGAGCAGTTCTTC
TRBV27	.	TRBJ2-3	.	CASSQGPTQYF	TGTGCCAGCAGCCAAGGGCCCACGCAGTATTTT
TRBV10-3	many	TRBJ1-4	TRBD1	CAISRQGGEKLFF	TGTGCCATCAGCCGACAGGGTGGTGAAAAACTGTTTTTT
TRBV11-2	few	TRBJ2-7	.	CASSLEIVLGEQYF	TGTGCCAGCAGCTTAGAAATCGTCCTAGGGGAGCAGTACTTC
TRBV7-2	few	TRBJ2-2	.	CASSPGLPGELFF	TGTGCCAGCAGCCCGGGACTTCCCGGGGAGCTGTTTTTT
TRBV27	.	TRBJ2-7	TRBD2	CASSLNSGRSYEQYF	TGTGCCAGCAGTTTAAATAGCGGGAGGTCCTACGAGCAGTACTTC
TRBV7-2	few	TRBJ2-7	TRBD2	CASSLAIASGRTNEQYF	TGTGCCAGCAGCTTAGCGATCGCTAGCGGGAGGACCAACGAGCAGTACTTC
TRBV21-1	.	TRBJ2-1	.	CASSKGGSEQFF	TGTGCCAGCAGCAAAGGGGGGAGTGAGCAGTTCTTC
TRBV3-1	.	TRBJ2-3	.	CASSQSKVAQYF	TGTGCCAGCAGCCAAAGTAAAGTGGCGCAGTATTTT
TRBV12-3/TRBV12-4	few	TRBJ1-1	.	CASSLHPGWNTEAFF	TGTGCCAGCAGTTTACATCCAGGATGGAACACTGAAGCTTTCTTT
TRBV7-8	.	TRBJ2-7	.	CASSRGLRRGYEQYF	TGTGCCAGCAGCCGCGGCCTCAGGCGGGGCTACGAGCAGTACTTC
TRBV7-2	few	TRBJ2-7	.	CASSLNNGGVSYEQYF	TGTGCCAGCAGCTTAAATAATGGCGGGGTCTCCTACGAGCAGTACTTC
TRBV12-3/TRBV12-4	.	TRBJ2-6	.	CASNLSGANVLTF	TGTGCCAGCAATCTCTCTGGGGCCAACGTCCTGACTTTC
TRBV5-1	many	TRBJ2-1	TRBD2	CASSSDLAADYNEQFF	TGCGCCAGCAGCTCCGATCTAGCGGCGGATTACAATGAGCAGTTCTTC